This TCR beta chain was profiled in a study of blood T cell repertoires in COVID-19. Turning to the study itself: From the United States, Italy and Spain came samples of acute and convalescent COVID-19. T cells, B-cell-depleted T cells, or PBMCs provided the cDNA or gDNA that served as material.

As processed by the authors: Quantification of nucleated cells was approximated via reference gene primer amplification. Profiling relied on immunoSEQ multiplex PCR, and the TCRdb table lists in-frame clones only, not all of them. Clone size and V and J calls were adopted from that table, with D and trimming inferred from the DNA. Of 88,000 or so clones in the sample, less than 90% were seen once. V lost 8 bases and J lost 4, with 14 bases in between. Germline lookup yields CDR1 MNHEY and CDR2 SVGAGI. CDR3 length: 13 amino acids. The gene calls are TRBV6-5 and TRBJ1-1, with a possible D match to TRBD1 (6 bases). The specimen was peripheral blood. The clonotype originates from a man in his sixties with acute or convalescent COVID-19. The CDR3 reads CASQGRGGTEAFF. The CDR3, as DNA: TGTGCCAGCCAAGGACGAGGGGGCACTGAAGCTTTCTTT.